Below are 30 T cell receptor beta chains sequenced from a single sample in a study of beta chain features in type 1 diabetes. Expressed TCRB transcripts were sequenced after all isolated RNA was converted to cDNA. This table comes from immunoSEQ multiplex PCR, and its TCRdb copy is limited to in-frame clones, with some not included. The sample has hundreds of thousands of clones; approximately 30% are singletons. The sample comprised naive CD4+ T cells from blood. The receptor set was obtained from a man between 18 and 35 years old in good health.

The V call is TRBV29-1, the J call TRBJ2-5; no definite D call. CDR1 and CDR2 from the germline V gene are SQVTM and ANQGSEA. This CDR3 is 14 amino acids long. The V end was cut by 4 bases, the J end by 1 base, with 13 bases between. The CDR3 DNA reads TGCAGCGTTGGTTTGGCTCTCTTCCAAGAGACCCAGTACTTC. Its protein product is CSVGLALFQETQYF.

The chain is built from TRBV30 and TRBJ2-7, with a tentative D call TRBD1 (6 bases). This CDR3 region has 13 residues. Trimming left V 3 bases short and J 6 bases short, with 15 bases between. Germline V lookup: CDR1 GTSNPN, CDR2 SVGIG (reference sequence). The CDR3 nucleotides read TGTGCCTGGAGAGAAATCCGGGACACCGAGCAGTACTTC. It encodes CAWREIRDTEQYF.

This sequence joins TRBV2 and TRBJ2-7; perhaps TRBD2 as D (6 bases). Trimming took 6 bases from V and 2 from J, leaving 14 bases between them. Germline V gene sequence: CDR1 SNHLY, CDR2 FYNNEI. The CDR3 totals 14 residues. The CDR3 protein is CASRRDGSPYEQYF. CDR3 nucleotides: TGTGCCAGCAGACGGGACGGGAGCCCCTACGAGCAGTACTTC.

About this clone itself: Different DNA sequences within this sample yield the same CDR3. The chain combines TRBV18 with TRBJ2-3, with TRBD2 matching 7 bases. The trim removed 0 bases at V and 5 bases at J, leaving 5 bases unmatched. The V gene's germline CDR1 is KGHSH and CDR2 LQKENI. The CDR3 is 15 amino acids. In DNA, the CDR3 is TGTGCCAGCTCACCACCGGGAGGGCCGGGAGATACGCAGTATTTT. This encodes CASSPPGGPGDTQYF.

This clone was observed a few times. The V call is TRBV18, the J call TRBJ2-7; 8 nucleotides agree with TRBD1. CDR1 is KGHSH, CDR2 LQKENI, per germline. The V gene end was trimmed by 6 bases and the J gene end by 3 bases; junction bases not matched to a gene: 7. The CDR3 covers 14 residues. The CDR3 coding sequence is TGTGCCAGCTCGCTCCAACAGGGGGGCTACGAGCAGTACTTC. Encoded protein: CASSLQQGGYEQYF.

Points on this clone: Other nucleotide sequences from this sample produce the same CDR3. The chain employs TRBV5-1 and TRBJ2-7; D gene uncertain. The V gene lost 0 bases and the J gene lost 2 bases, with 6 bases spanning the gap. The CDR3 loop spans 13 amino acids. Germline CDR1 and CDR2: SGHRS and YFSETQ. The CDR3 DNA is TGCGCCAGCAGCTTGGATGGGGCCTACGAGCAGTACTTC. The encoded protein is CASSLDGAYEQYF.

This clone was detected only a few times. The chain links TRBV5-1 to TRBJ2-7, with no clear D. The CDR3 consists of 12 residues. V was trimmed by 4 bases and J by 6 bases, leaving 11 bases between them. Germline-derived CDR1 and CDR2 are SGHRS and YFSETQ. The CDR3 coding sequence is TGCGCCAGCAGCCCCAGAGGTCCCGAGCAGTACTTC. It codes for CASSPRGPEQYF.

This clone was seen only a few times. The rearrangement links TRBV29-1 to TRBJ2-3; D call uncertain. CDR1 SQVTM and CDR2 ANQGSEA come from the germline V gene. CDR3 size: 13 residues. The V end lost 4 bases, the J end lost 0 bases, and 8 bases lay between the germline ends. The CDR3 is CSVGTTSTDTQYF. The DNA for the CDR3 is TGCAGCGTTGGTACCACGAGCACAGATACGCAGTATTTT.

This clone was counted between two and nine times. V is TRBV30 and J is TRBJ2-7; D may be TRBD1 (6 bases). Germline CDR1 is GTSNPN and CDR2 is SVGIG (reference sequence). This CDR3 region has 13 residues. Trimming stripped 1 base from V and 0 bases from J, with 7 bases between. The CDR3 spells CAWSGTDSYEQYF. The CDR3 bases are TGTGCCTGGAGTGGGACAGACTCCTACGAGCAGTACTTC.

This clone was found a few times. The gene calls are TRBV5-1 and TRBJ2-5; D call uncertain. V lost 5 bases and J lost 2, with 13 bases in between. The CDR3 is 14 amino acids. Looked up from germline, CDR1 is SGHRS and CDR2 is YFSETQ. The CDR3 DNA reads TGCGCCAGCAGAGTCACCGGGTCTCAAGAGACCCAGTACTTC. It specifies CASRVTGSQETQYF.

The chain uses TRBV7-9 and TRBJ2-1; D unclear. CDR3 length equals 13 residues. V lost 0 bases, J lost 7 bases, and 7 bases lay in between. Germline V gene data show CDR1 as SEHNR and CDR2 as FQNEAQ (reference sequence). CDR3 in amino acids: CASSLAGNNEQFF. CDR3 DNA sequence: TGTGCCAGCAGCTTAGCGGGAAATAATGAGCAGTTCTTC. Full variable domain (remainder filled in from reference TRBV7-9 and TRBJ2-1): DTGVSQNPRHKITKRGQNVTFRCDPISEHNRLYWYRQTLGQGPEFLTYFQNEAQLEKSRLLSDRFSAERPKGSFSTLEIQRTEQGDSAMYLCASSLAGNNEQFFGPGTRLTVL.

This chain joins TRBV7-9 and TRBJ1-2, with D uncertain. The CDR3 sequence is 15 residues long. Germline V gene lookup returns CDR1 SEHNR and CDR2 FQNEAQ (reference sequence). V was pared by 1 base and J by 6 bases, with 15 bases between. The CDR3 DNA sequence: TGTGCCAGCAGCTTAGGTTTCCCCGAGAGGGATGGCTACACCTTC. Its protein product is CASSLGFPERDGYTF. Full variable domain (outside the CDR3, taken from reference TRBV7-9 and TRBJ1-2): DTGVSQNPRHKITKRGQNVTFRCDPISEHNRLYWYRQTLGQGPEFLTYFQNEAQLEKSRLLSDRFSAERPKGSFSTLEIQRTEQGDSAMYLCASSLGFPERDGYTFGSGTRLTVV.

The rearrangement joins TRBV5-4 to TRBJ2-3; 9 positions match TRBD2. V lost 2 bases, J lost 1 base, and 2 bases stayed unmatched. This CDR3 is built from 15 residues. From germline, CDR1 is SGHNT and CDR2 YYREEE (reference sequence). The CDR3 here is CASSFPSGGTDTQYF. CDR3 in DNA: TGTGCCAGCAGCTTTCCTAGCGGGGGCACAGATACGCAGTATTTT.

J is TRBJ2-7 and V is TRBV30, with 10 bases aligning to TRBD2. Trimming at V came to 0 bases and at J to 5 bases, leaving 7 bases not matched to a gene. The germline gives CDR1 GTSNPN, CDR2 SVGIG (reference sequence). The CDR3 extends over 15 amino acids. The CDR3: CAWSVLAGIHNEQYF. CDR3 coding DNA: TGTGCCTGGAGTGTACTAGCGGGAATTCACAACGAGCAGTACTTC.

The CDR3 DNA reads as TGTGCCAGCAGCTTAGGAGTCATCGAGACCCAGTACTTC. Protein: CASSLGVIETQYF. The gene calls are TRBV7-2 and TRBJ2-5; D is ambiguous. V lost 1 base to trimming and J lost 5 bases, with 8 bases between them. CDR1 and CDR2 (germline): SGHTA, FQGNSA. The CDR3 loop spans 13 amino acids. Complete variable domain (other parts from reference TRBV7-2 and TRBJ2-5): GAGVSQSPSNKVTEKGKDVELRCDPISGHTALYWYRQSLGQGLEFLIYFQGNSAPDKSGLPSDRFSAERTGGSVSTLTIQRTQQEDSAVYLCASSLGVIETQYFGPGTRLLVL.

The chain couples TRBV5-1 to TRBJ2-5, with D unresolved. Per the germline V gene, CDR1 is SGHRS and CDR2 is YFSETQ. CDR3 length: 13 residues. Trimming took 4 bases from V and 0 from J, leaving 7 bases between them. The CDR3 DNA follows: TGCGCCAGCAGCGGCGGAGACCAAGAGACCCAGTACTTC. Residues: CASSGGDQETQYF.

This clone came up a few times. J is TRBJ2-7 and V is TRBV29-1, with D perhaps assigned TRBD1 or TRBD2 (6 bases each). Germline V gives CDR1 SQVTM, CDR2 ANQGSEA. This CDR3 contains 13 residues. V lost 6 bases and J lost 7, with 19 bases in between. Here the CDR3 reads CSVSTGPAGEQYF. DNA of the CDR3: TGCAGCGTCTCGACAGGACCGGCGGGGGAGCAGTACTTC.

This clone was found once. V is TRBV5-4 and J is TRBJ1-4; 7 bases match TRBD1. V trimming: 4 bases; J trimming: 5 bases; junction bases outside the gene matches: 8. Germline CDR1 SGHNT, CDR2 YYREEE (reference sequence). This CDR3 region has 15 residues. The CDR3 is CASSNDRVGNEKLFF. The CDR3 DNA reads TGTGCCAGCAGCAACGACAGGGTAGGGAATGAAAAACTGTTTTTT.

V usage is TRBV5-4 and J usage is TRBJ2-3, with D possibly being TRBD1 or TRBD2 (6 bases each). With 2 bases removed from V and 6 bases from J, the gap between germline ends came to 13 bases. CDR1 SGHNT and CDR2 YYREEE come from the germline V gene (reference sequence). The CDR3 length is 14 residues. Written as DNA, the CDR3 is TGTGCCAGCAGCTTCCGACAGGAGGGGGATACGCAGTATTTT. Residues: CASSFRQEGDTQYF.

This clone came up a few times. CDR3 amino acids: CASSPRRISGNTIYF. In DNA form, the CDR3 reads TGTGCCAGCAGCCCCCGACGCATCTCTGGAAACACCATATATTTT. V usage is TRBV7-8 and J usage is TRBJ1-3; D not certain. Germline V CDR1 and CDR2: SGHVS, FQNEAQ. Trimming left V 5 bases short and J 0 bases short, with 11 bases between. This CDR3 is 15 amino acids long.

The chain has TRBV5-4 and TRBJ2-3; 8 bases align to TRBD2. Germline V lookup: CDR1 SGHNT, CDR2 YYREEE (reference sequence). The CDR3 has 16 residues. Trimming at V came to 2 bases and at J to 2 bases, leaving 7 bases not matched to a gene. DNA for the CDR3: TGTGCCAGCAGCTTCAAAAGCGGGAGCCTCACAGATACGCAGTATTTT. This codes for CASSFKSGSLTDTQYF.

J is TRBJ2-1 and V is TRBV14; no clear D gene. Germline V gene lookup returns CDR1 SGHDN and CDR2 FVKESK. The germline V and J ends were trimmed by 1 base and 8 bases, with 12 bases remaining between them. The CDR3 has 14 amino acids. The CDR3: CASSQVWLSDEQFF. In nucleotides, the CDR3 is TGTGCCAGCAGCCAAGTCTGGCTGTCCGATGAGCAGTTCTTC.

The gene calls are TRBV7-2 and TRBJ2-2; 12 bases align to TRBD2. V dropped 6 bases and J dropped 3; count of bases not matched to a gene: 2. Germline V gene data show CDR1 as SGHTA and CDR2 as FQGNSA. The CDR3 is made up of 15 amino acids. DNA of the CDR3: TGTGCCAGCAGTCGACTAGCGGGAGACACCGGGGAGCTGTTTTTT. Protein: CASSRLAGDTGELFF.

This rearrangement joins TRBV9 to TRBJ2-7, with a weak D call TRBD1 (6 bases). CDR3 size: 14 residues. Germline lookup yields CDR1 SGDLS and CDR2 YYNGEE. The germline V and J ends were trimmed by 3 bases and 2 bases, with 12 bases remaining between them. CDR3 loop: CASSAGHRTYEQYF. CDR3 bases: TGTGCCAGCAGCGCGGGACACCGAACCTACGAGCAGTACTTC.

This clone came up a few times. CDR3 amino acids: CAWSAPGYEQYF. The CDR3 DNA follows: TGTGCCTGGAGTGCCCCGGGGTACGAGCAGTACTTC. The J gene is TRBJ2-7, the V gene TRBV30; a weak D match, TRBD2 (5 bases). The germline CDR1 and CDR2 sequences are GTSNPN and SVGIG (reference sequence). The V end was cut by 1 base, the J end by 4 bases, with 8 bases between. CDR3 length: 12 residues. The variable domain in full, completed from reference TRBV30 and TRBJ2-7, reads SQTIHQWPATLVQPVGSPLSLECTVEGTSNPNLYWYRQAAGRGLQLLFYSVGIGQISSEVPQNLSASRPQDRQFILSSKKLLLSDSGFYLCAWSAPGYEQYFGPGTRLTVT.

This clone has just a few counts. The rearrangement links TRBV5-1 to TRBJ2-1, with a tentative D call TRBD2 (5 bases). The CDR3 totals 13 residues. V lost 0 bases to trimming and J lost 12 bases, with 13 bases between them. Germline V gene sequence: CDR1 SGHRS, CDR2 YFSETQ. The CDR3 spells CASSLEIASGQFF. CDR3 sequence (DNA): TGCGCCAGCAGCTTGGAAATCGCGAGCGGGCAGTTCTTC.

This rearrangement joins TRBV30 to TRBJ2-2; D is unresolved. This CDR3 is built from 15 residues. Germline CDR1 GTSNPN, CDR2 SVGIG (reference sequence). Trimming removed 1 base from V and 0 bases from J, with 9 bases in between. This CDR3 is CAWSGPNTNTGELFF. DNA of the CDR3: TGTGCCTGGAGTGGGCCAAACACGAACACCGGGGAGCTGTTTTTT. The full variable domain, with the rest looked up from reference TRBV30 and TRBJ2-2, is SQTIHQWPATLVQPVGSPLSLECTVEGTSNPNLYWYRQAAGRGLQLLFYSVGIGQISSEVPQNLSASRPQDRQFILSSKKLLLSDSGFYLCAWSGPNTNTGELFFGEGSRLTVL.

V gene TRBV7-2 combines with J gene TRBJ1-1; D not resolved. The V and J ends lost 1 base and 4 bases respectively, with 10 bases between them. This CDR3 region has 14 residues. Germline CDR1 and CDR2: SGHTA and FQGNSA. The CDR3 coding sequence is TGTGCCAGCAGCTTAGAGGCCGTCGCCACTGAAGCTTTCTTT. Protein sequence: CASSLEAVATEAFF. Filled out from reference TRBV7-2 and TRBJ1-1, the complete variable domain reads GAGVSQSPSNKVTEKGKDVELRCDPISGHTALYWYRQSLGQGLEFLIYFQGNSAPDKSGLPSDRFSAERTGGSVSTLTIQRTQQEDSAVYLCASSLEAVATEAFFGQGTRLTVV.

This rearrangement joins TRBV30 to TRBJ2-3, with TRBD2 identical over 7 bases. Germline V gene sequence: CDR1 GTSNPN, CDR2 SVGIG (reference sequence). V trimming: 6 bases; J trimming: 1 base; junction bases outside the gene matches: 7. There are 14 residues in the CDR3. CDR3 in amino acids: CACVRLARTDTQYF. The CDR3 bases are TGTGCCTGCGTTCGACTAGCCCGCACAGATACGCAGTATTTT.

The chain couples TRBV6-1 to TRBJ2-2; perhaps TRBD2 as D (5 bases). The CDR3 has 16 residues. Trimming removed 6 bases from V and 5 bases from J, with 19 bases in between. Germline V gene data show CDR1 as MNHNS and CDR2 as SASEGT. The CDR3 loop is CASRERDRGSTGELFF. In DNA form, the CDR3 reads TGTGCCAGCAGGGAAAGAGATCGGGGATCAACCGGGGAGCTGTTTTTT.